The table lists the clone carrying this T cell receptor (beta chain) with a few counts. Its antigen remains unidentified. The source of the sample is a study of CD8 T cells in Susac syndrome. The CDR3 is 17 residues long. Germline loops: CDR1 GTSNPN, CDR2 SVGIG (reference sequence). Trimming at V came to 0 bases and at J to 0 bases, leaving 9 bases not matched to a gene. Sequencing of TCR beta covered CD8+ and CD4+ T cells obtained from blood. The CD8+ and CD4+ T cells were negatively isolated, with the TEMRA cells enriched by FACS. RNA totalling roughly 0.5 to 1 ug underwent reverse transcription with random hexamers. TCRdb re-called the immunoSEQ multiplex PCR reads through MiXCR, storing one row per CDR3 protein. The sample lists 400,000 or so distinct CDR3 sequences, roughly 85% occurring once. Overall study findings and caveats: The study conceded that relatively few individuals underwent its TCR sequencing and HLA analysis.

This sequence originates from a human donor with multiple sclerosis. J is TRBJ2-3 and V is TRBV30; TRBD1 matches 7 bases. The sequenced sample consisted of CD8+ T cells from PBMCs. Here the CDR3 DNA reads TGTGCCTGGAGTGTGCCCTACGCCAGGGGGAGCACAGATACGCAGTATTTT. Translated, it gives CAWSVPYARGSTDTQYF. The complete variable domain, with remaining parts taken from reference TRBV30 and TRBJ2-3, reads SQTIHQWPATLVQPVGSPLSLECTVEGTSNPNLYWYRQAAGRGLQLLFYSVGIGQISSEVPQNLSASRPQDRQFILSSKKLLLSDSGFYLCAWSVPYARGSTDTQYFGPGTRLTVL.